The source of this T cell receptor (beta chain) is a study of T cells in localized non-small cell lung cancer. The method was immunoSEQ multiplex PCR; TCRdb's version includes in-frame clones alone and lacks a portion of them. Here the sample spans around 140,000 clones, around 90% being singletons. V gave up 4 bases and J gave up 6 bases, with 10 bases separating them. This CDR3 comprises 13 residues. Germline V gene data show CDR1 as ENHRY and CDR2 as SYGVKD. General study results and limits: Adjacent lung had a median approximately 57 of the 100 largest tumor clones. Maximal T cell clonality occurred in uninvolved adjacent lung, with tumor ranking below it. Heterogeneity cannot be ruled out, as sequencing used one tumor region only.

About this clone: Its antigen is as yet unknown.

Specimen: peripheral blood, collected before any cancer treatment. The sequence came from a female donor over 55 with stage I lung adenocarcinoma. The chain couples TRBV10-3 to TRBJ1-3, with D unresolved. CDR3 loop: CAISALNANTIYF. The CDR3 DNA reads as TGTGCCATCAGTGCCCTCAACGCAAACACCATATATTTT.